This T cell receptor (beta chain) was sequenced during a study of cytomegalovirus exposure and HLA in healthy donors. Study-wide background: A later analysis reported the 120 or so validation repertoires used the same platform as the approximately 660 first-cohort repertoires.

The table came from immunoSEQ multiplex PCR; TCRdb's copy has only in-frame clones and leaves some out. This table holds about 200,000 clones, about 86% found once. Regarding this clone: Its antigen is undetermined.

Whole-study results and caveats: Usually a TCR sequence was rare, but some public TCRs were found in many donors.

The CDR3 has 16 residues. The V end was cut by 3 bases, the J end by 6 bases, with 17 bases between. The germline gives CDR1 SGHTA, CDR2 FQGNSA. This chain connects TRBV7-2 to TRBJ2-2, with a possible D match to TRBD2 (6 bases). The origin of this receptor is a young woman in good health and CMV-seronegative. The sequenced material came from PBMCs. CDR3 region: CASSFSGGMGSGELFF. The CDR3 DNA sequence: TGTGCCAGCAGCTTTAGCGGAGGGATGGGATCCGGGGAGCTGTTTTTT. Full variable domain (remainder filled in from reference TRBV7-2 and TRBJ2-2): GAGVSQSPSNKVTEKGKDVELRCDPISGHTALYWYRQSLGQGLEFLIYFQGNSAPDKSGLPSDRFSAERTGGSVSTLTIQRTQQEDSAVYLCASSFSGGMGSGELFFGEGSRLTVL.